A selection of T cell receptor beta chains follows, all from one sample in a study. MiXCR, applied by TCRdb to the 5' RACE reads, yields one record per CDR3 protein. The top ten hold 2% to 2.5% of the sample, which has roughly 60,000 distinct CDR3 sequences, 26% seen once. What was sequenced was tumor-infiltrating Tregs sorted from the breast tumor. Receptors were obtained from a female donor with breast cancer. Each CDR3 is given with its conserved first and last residue. Each record gives: J gene, D gene, clone size, V gene, CDR3 DNA, CDR3 protein. D genes are given only for firm matches. Not all rows give a size; the values are once, few, many and, for expanded clones, a class.

TRBJ2-3	TRBD2	.	TRBV9	TGTGCCAGCAGAGTCAGGGACTACTCAGATACGCAGTATTTT	CASRVRDYSDTQYF
TRBJ2-3	.	.	TRBV9	TGTGCCAGCAGCTCCCGACCGTTCACAGATGCGCAGTATTTT	CASSSRPFTDAQYF
TRBJ2-1	.	few	TRBV25-1	TGTGCCAGCAGTGCGAAATGGGGGGGGACAGGCCTATACAATGAGCAGTTCTTC	CASSAKWGGTGLYNEQFF
TRBJ1-1	.	few	TRBV6-6	TGTGCCAGCAGTTACCTGACTGACGGTACTGAAGCTTTCTTT	CASSYLTDGTEAFF
TRBJ2-5	TRBD1	many	TRBV29-1	TGCAGCGTTGAGCTTTCCAGGGGGGAGACCCAGTACTTC	CSVELSRGETQYF
TRBJ2-3	.	few	TRBV30	TGTGCCTGGCGAAGACGCGGACACGAAATCACAGATACGCAGTATTTT	CAWRRRGHEITDTQYF
TRBJ2-1	TRBD2	few	TRBV12-3/TRBV12-4	TGTGCCAGCAGTTTAACTAGCGGGAAAGCCCTTTTGTACAATGAGCAGTTCTTC	CASSLTSGKALLYNEQFF
TRBJ2-3	TRBD2	.	TRBV5-1	TGCGCCAGCAGCCCTAGCGGGGCGAGCACAGATACGCAGTATTTT	CASSPSGASTDTQYF
TRBJ2-2	.	many	TRBV7-9	TGTGCCAGCAGTTTGACAGGATGGAGCGGGGAGCTGTTTTTT	CASSLTGWSGELFF
TRBJ1-5	.	.	TRBV7-4	TGTGCCAGCAGCCTATACAGGGAGGGCCAGCCCCAGCATTTT	CASSLYREGQPQHF
TRBJ2-1	TRBD1	many	TRBV6-1	TGTGCCAGCAGTGGGGGACAGGGGAATTGGGATGAGCAGTTCTTC	CASSGGQGNWDEQFF
TRBJ1-6	.	many	TRBV20-1	TGCAGTGCTAGAGATCGCGGGGAGAGCTCCTATAATTCACCCCTCCACTTT	CSARDRGESSYNSPLHF
TRBJ2-5	TRBD1	many	TRBV28	TGTGCCAGTTATCGAACAGGGGAAGAGACCCAGTACTTC	CASYRTGEETQYF
TRBJ2-6	TRBD1	.	TRBV6-1	TGTGCCAGCAGTGCCCGACAGGGGGCCGGGGTCAACGTCCTGACTTTC	CASSARQGAGVNVLTF
TRBJ1-5	.	few	TRBV4-2	TGTGCCAGCAGCCAAGACCAGGGGACTTCTAGCAATCAGCCCCAGCATTTT	CASSQDQGTSSNQPQHF
TRBJ1-1	TRBD1	many	TRBV20-1	TGCAGTGCCAAGGGACAGCTTGAAGCTTTCTTT	CSAKGQLEAFF
TRBJ2-1	TRBD2	.	TRBV28	TGTGCCAGCAGCATAGCGGGAGAAGGGTACAATGAGCAGTTCTTC	CASSIAGEGYNEQFF
TRBJ1-6	.	medium-sized	TRBV7-2	TGTGCCAGCAGCTTAGATGCAGGGGCCCTCCACTTT	CASSLDAGALHF
TRBJ2-2	.	few	TRBV5-1	TGCGCCAGCAGCTCAGCCGACAGCCGGGAGCTGTTTTTT	CASSSADSRELFF
TRBJ1-2	.	.	TRBV4-2	TGTGCCAGCAGCCAAAACGAAAACTATGGCTACACCTTC	CASSQNENYGYTF